These T cell receptor beta chains were read from a single sample in a study of cytomegalovirus exposure and HLA in healthy donors. Method: immunoSEQ multiplex PCR; TCRdb's copy keeps in-frame clones and lacks some. Of some 170,000 clones listed, just over 75% are singletons. The specimen sequenced was PBMCs. These receptors all come from a woman aged 40-49 years in good health and CMV-seronegative. Each CDR3 is given with its conserved first and last residue. Fields, in order: J gene, clone size, V gene, D gene, CDR3 protein, CDR3 DNA. A D gene is named only where the DNA matches it firmly. Some rows mark clone size as missing; the rest say once, few, many or name a class of expanded clone.

j_gene: TRBJ2-7; abundance: few; v_gene: TRBV7-9; d_gene: TRBD2; CDR3aa: CASRQGGLAEESHEQYF; CDR3nt: TGTGCCAGCAGACAAGGGGGACTAGCGGAGGAGAGCCACGAGCAGTACTTC
j_gene: TRBJ2-7; abundance: NA; v_gene: TRBV28; d_gene: NA; CDR3aa: CASSFPRLVSYEQYF; CDR3nt: TGTGCCAGCAGTTTTCCTCGACTAGTTTCCTACGAGCAGTACTTC
j_gene: TRBJ2-7; abundance: NA; v_gene: TRBV28; d_gene: NA; CDR3aa: CASSLGQEREQYF; CDR3nt: TGTGCCAGCAGTCTGGGCCAGGAGCGGGAGCAGTACTTC
j_gene: TRBJ2-7; abundance: NA; v_gene: TRBV30; d_gene: TRBD2; CDR3aa: CAGGSAGGNYEQYF; CDR3nt: TGTGCCGGGGGATCAGCGGGGGGAAACTACGAGCAGTACTTC
j_gene: TRBJ1-2; abundance: NA; v_gene: TRBV9; d_gene: NA; CDR3aa: CASSVGWQDYNYGYTF; CDR3nt: TGTGCCAGCAGCGTAGGGTGGCAGGACTATAACTATGGCTACACCTTC
j_gene: TRBJ2-5; abundance: NA; v_gene: TRBV5-4; d_gene: TRBD2; CDR3aa: CASSPGGRRVIETQYF; CDR3nt: TGTGCCAGCAGCCCCGGGGGGAGGAGGGTCATAGAGACCCAGTACTTC
j_gene: TRBJ2-1; abundance: NA; v_gene: TRBV29-1; d_gene: NA; CDR3aa: CSVGGESSYNEQFF; CDR3nt: TGCAGCGTTGGGGGCGAGAGCTCCTACAATGAGCAGTTCTTC
j_gene: TRBJ2-6; abundance: NA; v_gene: TRBV6-4; d_gene: NA; CDR3aa: CASSVFAGGANVLTF; CDR3nt: TGTGCCAGCAGTGTCTTCGCGGGTGGGGCCAACGTCCTGACTTTC
j_gene: TRBJ2-3; abundance: NA; v_gene: TRBV14; d_gene: TRBD2; CDR3aa: CASSRAFSGTSGDTQYF; CDR3nt: TGTGCCAGCAGCCGCGCCTTTAGCGGGACCTCAGGGGATACGCAGTATTTT
j_gene: TRBJ2-3; abundance: once; v_gene: TRBV11-3; d_gene: NA; CDR3aa: CASSPTLLSTDTQYF; CDR3nt: TGTGCCAGCAGCCCTACCCTCCTAAGCACAGATACGCAGTATTTT
j_gene: TRBJ2-3; abundance: NA; v_gene: TRBV7-9; d_gene: NA; CDR3aa: CASSLMGSQDTQYF; CDR3nt: TGTGCCAGCAGCTTAATGGGTAGCCAAGATACGCAGTATTTT
j_gene: TRBJ2-5; abundance: few; v_gene: TRBV6-1; d_gene: NA; CDR3aa: CASSAMAAVGETQYF; CDR3nt: TGTGCCAGCAGCGCCATGGCAGCGGTAGGGGAGACCCAGTACTTC
j_gene: TRBJ2-7; abundance: NA; v_gene: TRBV4-1; d_gene: NA; CDR3aa: CARTGFLWGYEQYF; CDR3nt: TGCGCCAGGACAGGCTTCCTTTGGGGCTACGAGCAGTACTTC
j_gene: TRBJ2-3; abundance: NA; v_gene: TRBV9; d_gene: TRBD1; CDR3aa: CASSATGGSGTDTQYF; CDR3nt: TGTGCCAGCAGCGCAACAGGGGGCTCGGGCACAGATACGCAGTATTTT
j_gene: TRBJ2-7; abundance: NA; v_gene: TRBV29-1; d_gene: NA; CDR3aa: CSVEDSSGEQYF; CDR3nt: TGCAGCGTTGAAGATTCCTCAGGGGAGCAGTACTTC
j_gene: TRBJ2-1; abundance: NA; v_gene: TRBV15; d_gene: NA; CDR3aa: CATSRDKGNEQFF; CDR3nt: TGTGCCACCAGCAGAGATAAGGGGAATGAGCAGTTCTTC
j_gene: TRBJ2-5; abundance: NA; v_gene: TRBV5-6; d_gene: NA; CDR3aa: CASSLVASRQETQYF; CDR3nt: TGTGCCAGCAGCCTCGTTGCTAGCCGTCAAGAGACCCAGTACTTC
j_gene: TRBJ2-1; abundance: NA; v_gene: TRBV4-2; d_gene: TRBD2; CDR3aa: CASSQQTSGREGGEQFF; CDR3nt: TGTGCCAGCAGCCAACAGACTAGCGGGAGAGAGGGAGGTGAGCAGTTCTTC
j_gene: TRBJ2-3; abundance: once; v_gene: TRBV29-1; d_gene: NA; CDR3aa: CSVAGGLSDTQYF; CDR3nt: TGCAGCGTTGCCGGGGGATTATCTGATACGCAGTATTTT
j_gene: TRBJ2-2; abundance: NA; v_gene: TRBV9; d_gene: NA; CDR3aa: CASSERRRDTGELFF; CDR3nt: TGTGCCAGCAGCGAAAGACGGAGGGACACCGGGGAGCTGTTTTTT
j_gene: TRBJ2-1; abundance: NA; v_gene: TRBV7-2; d_gene: NA; CDR3aa: CASSLVPSSRAIYNEQFF; CDR3nt: TGTGCCAGCAGCTTAGTGCCTAGCTCAAGGGCGATCTACAATGAGCAGTTCTTC
j_gene: TRBJ1-2; abundance: NA; v_gene: TRBV7-8; d_gene: TRBD1; CDR3aa: CASSLGTGRAYGYTF; CDR3nt: TGTGCCAGCAGCTTAGGGACAGGGAGGGCCTATGGCTACACCTTC
j_gene: TRBJ1-5; abundance: NA; v_gene: TRBV6-1; d_gene: NA; CDR3aa: CASRENYMPQHF; CDR3nt: TGTGCCAGCCGCGAAAACTATATGCCCCAGCATTTT
j_gene: TRBJ2-7; abundance: NA; v_gene: TRBV28; d_gene: NA; CDR3aa: CASRPGTSSCEQYF; CDR3nt: TGTGCCAGCAGACCTGGGACTTCCTCCTGCGAGCAGTACTTC
j_gene: TRBJ1-5; abundance: NA; v_gene: TRBV2; d_gene: TRBD1; CDR3aa: CASSRTGSNQPQHF; CDR3nt: TGTGCCAGCAGCAGGACAGGGAGCAATCAGCCCCAGCATTTT
j_gene: TRBJ2-7; abundance: once; v_gene: TRBV2; d_gene: NA; CDR3aa: CASEWSVDSSYEQYF; CDR3nt: TGTGCCAGCGAGTGGAGCGTAGATAGCTCCTACGAGCAGTACTTC
j_gene: TRBJ2-3; abundance: NA; v_gene: TRBV27; d_gene: TRBD2; CDR3aa: CASSFTSGSNPDTQYF; CDR3nt: TGTGCCAGCAGTTTTACTAGCGGGAGTAATCCAGATACGCAGTATTTT
j_gene: TRBJ1-2; abundance: NA; v_gene: TRBV28; d_gene: NA; CDR3aa: CASSLMGAPGYGYTF; CDR3nt: TGTGCCAGCAGTTTAATGGGGGCCCCGGGCTATGGCTACACCTTC
j_gene: TRBJ2-1; abundance: NA; v_gene: TRBV15; d_gene: NA; CDR3aa: CATSRGVGPNEQFF; CDR3nt: TGTGCCACCAGCAGAGGAGTGGGGCCCAATGAGCAGTTCTTC
j_gene: TRBJ2-1; abundance: NA; v_gene: TRBV2; d_gene: TRBD2; CDR3aa: CASSREGGRRNEQFF; CDR3nt: TGTGCCAGCAGCCGGGAGGGTGGACGGAGGAATGAGCAGTTCTTC
j_gene: TRBJ1-3; abundance: NA; v_gene: TRBV19; d_gene: NA; CDR3aa: CASSSAGTSQAISGNTIYF; CDR3nt: TGTGCCAGTTCATCTGCAGGGACAAGCCAAGCAATCTCTGGAAACACCATATATTTT
j_gene: TRBJ1-1; abundance: NA; v_gene: TRBV29-1; d_gene: TRBD1; CDR3aa: CSVSQGLNTEAFF; CDR3nt: TGCAGCGTTTCACAGGGGTTGAACACTGAAGCTTTCTTT
j_gene: TRBJ1-2; abundance: NA; v_gene: TRBV7-3; d_gene: TRBD1; CDR3aa: CASSPRTGEGYTF; CDR3nt: TGTGCCAGCAGCCCCCGGACAGGGGAAGGCTACACCTTC
j_gene: TRBJ2-5; abundance: NA; v_gene: TRBV6-5; d_gene: NA; CDR3aa: CASSYIQGQETQYF; CDR3nt: TGTGCCAGCAGTTACATCCAGGGTCAAGAGACCCAGTACTTC
j_gene: TRBJ1-2; abundance: few; v_gene: TRBV7-9; d_gene: TRBD1; CDR3aa: CASSPLRDRENGYTF; CDR3nt: TGTGCCAGCAGCCCCCTTCGGGACAGGGAGAACGGCTACACCTTC
j_gene: TRBJ2-1; abundance: NA; v_gene: TRBV28; d_gene: NA; CDR3aa: CASSLGYRGGEQFF; CDR3nt: TGTGCCAGCAGTTTGGGTTACAGGGGAGGTGAGCAGTTCTTC
j_gene: TRBJ2-3; abundance: NA; v_gene: TRBV27; d_gene: TRBD2; CDR3aa: CASSLWGGDYTDTQYF; CDR3nt: TGTGCCAGCAGTTTATGGGGAGGGGATTACACAGATACGCAGTATTTT
j_gene: TRBJ2-7; abundance: once; v_gene: TRBV29-1; d_gene: NA; CDR3aa: CSVPTLKYCEQYF; CDR3nt: TGCAGCGTGCCTACCTTAAAGTACTGCGAGCAGTACTTC
j_gene: TRBJ2-7; abundance: NA; v_gene: TRBV30; d_gene: TRBD2; CDR3aa: CAWSRLAGAGEQYF; CDR3nt: TGTGCCTGGAGTCGTCTAGCGGGAGCGGGGGAGCAGTACTTC
j_gene: TRBJ2-7; abundance: once; v_gene: TRBV6-1; d_gene: TRBD1; CDR3aa: CASRRDSLSSYEQYF; CDR3nt: TGTGCCAGCAGGAGGGACAGCCTGAGCTCCTACGAGCAGTACTTC
j_gene: TRBJ2-5; abundance: NA; v_gene: TRBV6-1; d_gene: TRBD1; CDR3aa: CASSDWTGGGETQYF; CDR3nt: TGTGCCAGCAGTGATTGGACAGGGGGCGGTGAGACCCAGTACTTC
j_gene: TRBJ2-7; abundance: NA; v_gene: TRBV6-1; d_gene: TRBD1; CDR3aa: CASRPDRGGNYEQYF; CDR3nt: TGTGCCAGCAGGCCCGACAGGGGGGGAAACTACGAGCAGTACTTC
j_gene: TRBJ2-3; abundance: once; v_gene: TRBV14; d_gene: TRBD2; CDR3aa: CASSRTLAGGSDTQYF; CDR3nt: TGTGCCAGCAGCCGTACCTTAGCGGGAGGGTCAGATACGCAGTATTTT
j_gene: TRBJ2-3; abundance: NA; v_gene: TRBV7-3; d_gene: TRBD1; CDR3aa: CASSSGQGKSSDTQYF; CDR3nt: TGTGCCAGCAGCTCTGGACAGGGAAAAAGTTCCGATACGCAGTATTTT
j_gene: TRBJ1-5; abundance: once; v_gene: TRBV9; d_gene: TRBD1; CDR3aa: CASSGTDRIESNQPQHF; CDR3nt: TGTGCCAGCAGCGGGACGGACAGGATAGAAAGCAATCAGCCCCAGCATTTT
j_gene: TRBJ2-3; abundance: NA; v_gene: TRBV9; d_gene: NA; CDR3aa: CASSVSPGWGGTDTQYF; CDR3nt: TGTGCCAGCAGCGTATCCCCCGGGTGGGGCGGCACAGATACGCAGTATTTT
j_gene: TRBJ1-3; abundance: NA; v_gene: TRBV10-3; d_gene: NA; CDR3aa: CAISEPPGNSGNTIYF; CDR3nt: TGTGCCATCAGTGAGCCCCCAGGAAACTCTGGAAACACCATATATTTT
j_gene: TRBJ2-3; abundance: NA; v_gene: TRBV28; d_gene: NA; CDR3aa: CATRAGTSTDTQYF; CDR3nt: TGTGCCACCCGTGCGGGAACAAGCACAGATACGCAGTATTTT
j_gene: TRBJ1-1; abundance: NA; v_gene: TRBV20-1; d_gene: TRBD1; CDR3aa: CSASGGLEAFF; CDR3nt: TGCAGTGCATCAGGGGGCCTTGAAGCTTTCTTT
j_gene: TRBJ2-7; abundance: NA; v_gene: TRBV9; d_gene: TRBD2; CDR3aa: CASSVDSSGSYEQYF; CDR3nt: TGTGCCAGCAGCGTAGATTCTAGCGGCTCCTACGAGCAGTACTTC
j_gene: TRBJ2-2; abundance: NA; v_gene: TRBV5-1; d_gene: TRBD2; CDR3aa: CASSEGTSGPTGELFF; CDR3nt: TGCGCCAGCAGCGAGGGGACTAGCGGACCCACCGGGGAGCTGTTTTTT